A single sample is the source of the 20 T cell receptor beta chains below, sequenced in a study of Graves' ophthalmopathy and Graves' hyperthyroidism. The authors amplified TCR beta CDR3 regions, and they did so from RNA transcripts for repertoire sequencing. Second-round multiplex PCR came after a first-round RT-PCR that employed HTBI primers. TCRdb re-analysed the multiplex PCR reads in MiXCR, keeping a single row per CDR3 protein. In the table there are around 470,000 distinct CDR3 sequences, approximately 15% of which are singletons. Material for sequencing was blood. All receptors come from a woman in her twenties or thirties with Graves' ophthalmopathy.

This clonotype turned up a few times. The J gene is TRBJ1-6, the V gene TRBV9; D remains unclear. The CDR3 has 15 residues. The V end was cut by 0 bases, the J end by 4 bases, with 8 bases between. In germline, CDR1 is SGDLS, CDR2 YYNGEE. The CDR3 region is CASSVEATYNSPLHF. The CDR3 DNA is TGTGCCAGCAGCGTAGAGGCTACTTATAATTCACCCCTCCACTTT.

The sample holds many counts of this clonotype. The chain recombines TRBV28 with TRBJ1-5, with 7 bases lining up with TRBD1. The CDR3 extends over 17 amino acids. J gave up 1 base and V 4 bases, and 10 bases lay outside the gene matches. CDR1 MDHEN and CDR2 SYDVKM come from the germline V gene. DNA of the CDR3: TGTGCCAGCAGTTCCCCAGGGGGAATGCGGAGCAATCAGCCCCAGCATTTT. Protein product: CASSSPGGMRSNQPQHF.

This clonotype appeared many times. CDR3 nucleotides: TGTGCCAGCAAGTGGGGGAGTCAGCCCCAGCATTTT. Protein: CASKWGSQPQHF. The genes are TRBV12-3 or TRBV12-4 and TRBJ1-5, with D possibly being TRBD1 (5 bases). This CDR3 comprises 12 residues. V was shortened by 7 bases and J by 6 bases, with 10 bases between the two germline ends.

This clonotype was picked up many times. V gene TRBV2 combines with J gene TRBJ1-2; possible D gene TRBD1, 5 bases. In germline, CDR1 is SNHLY, CDR2 FYNNEI. There are 15 residues in the CDR3. V was clipped by 7 bases and J by 4 bases, with 19 bases between them. CDR3 sequence: CASNRDDLGGYGYTF. In nucleotides, the CDR3 is TGTGCCAGCAACCGGGACGACCTAGGAGGCTATGGCTACACCTTC.

This clonotype has at least ten counts. This sequence joins TRBV3-1 and TRBJ1-1; 7 nucleotides align to TRBD1. This CDR3 contains 15 residues. V gave up 4 bases and J gave up 4 bases; unmatched junction bases: 9. Germline CDR1 reads LGHDT; CDR2 reads YNNKEL (reference sequence). CDR3 coding DNA: TGTGCCAGCAGCCTAAACCGGGACAGTCTCACTGAAGCTTTCTTT. This gives the protein CASSLNRDSLTEAFF.

This clonotype was seen many times. The chain is built from TRBV6-1 and TRBJ1-2, with a possible D match to TRBD1 (6 bases). CDR1 MNHNS and CDR2 SASEGT come from the germline V gene. The V end was cut by 5 bases, the J end by 0 bases, with 10 bases between. This CDR3 is 14 amino acids long. The CDR3 loop reads CASSTDRTNYGYTF. CDR3 DNA: TGTGCCAGCAGTACAGACAGGACTAACTATGGCTACACCTTC.

This clonotype was recorded many times. The V call is TRBV6-1, the J call TRBJ2-7; tentatively, D is TRBD2 (6 bases). Trimming shortened V by 4 bases and J by 2 bases, and 15 bases separated the two germline ends. The CDR3 sequence is 15 residues long. The germline gives CDR1 MNHNS, CDR2 SASEGT. The CDR3 loop reads CASSGRPSEPYEQYF. CDR3 sequence (DNA): TGTGCCAGCAGTGGCCGACCTAGCGAGCCCTACGAGCAGTACTTC.

Only a few counts were recorded for this clonotype. This rearrangement joins TRBV9 to TRBJ1-3, with a weak D call TRBD1 (5 bases). This CDR3 contains 15 residues. The germline gives CDR1 SGDLS, CDR2 YYNGEE. The ends were cut back, 4 bases at V and 8 bases at J, with 19 bases in the middle. CDR3 sequence (DNA): TGTGCCAGCAGCTTTCGGGACGGACGTATGGACACCATATATTTT. This encodes CASSFRDGRMDTIYF.

This clonotype was observed many times. This sequence joins TRBV20-1 and TRBJ1-1; no clear D gene. CDR3 length: 13 amino acids. The V gene lost 3 bases and the J gene lost 0 bases, with 8 bases spanning the gap. CDR1 and CDR2 from the germline V gene are DFQATT and SNEGSKA (reference sequence). The DNA for the CDR3 is TGCAGTGCTAGCTCAGCACTGAACACTGAAGCTTTCTTT. Protein product: CSASSALNTEAFF.

This clonotype was found many times. This rearrangement joins TRBV30 to TRBJ1-5; unclear D gene. Germline CDR1 and CDR2: GTSNPN and SVGIG (reference sequence). CDR3 length equals 14 residues. Trimming took off 3 bases at V and 6 bases at J, with 15 bases between the two ends. The CDR3 DNA reads TGTGCCTGGAGCTACGCGGGGTACGGTCAGCCCCAGCATTTT. This gives the protein CAWSYAGYGQPQHF. Drawing the rest from reference TRBV30 and TRBJ1-5, the complete variable domain is SQTIHQWPATLVQPVGSPLSLECTVEGTSNPNLYWYRQAAGRGLQLLFYSVGIGQISSEVPQNLSASRPQDRQFILSSKKLLLSDSGFYLCAWSYAGYGQPQHFGDGTRLSIL.

This clonotype was observed at least ten times. The rearrangement uses TRBV20-1 and TRBJ1-2; D gene uncertain. With 4 bases removed from V and 11 bases from J, the gap between germline ends came to 14 bases. CDR3 length: 11 residues. Germline loops: CDR1 DFQATT, CDR2 SNEGSKA (reference sequence). The CDR3 reads CSAKGPPLYTF. The DNA for the CDR3 is TGCAGTGCTAAAGGGCCCCCCTTATACACCTTC.

This clonotype was seen ten or more times. V usage is TRBV24-1 and J usage is TRBJ2-2, with 11 bases matching TRBD1. Trimming removed 3 bases from V and 3 bases from J; junction bases left unmatched: 2. Germline V gives CDR1 KGHDR, CDR2 SFDVKD. The CDR3 has 16 amino acids. CDR3 loop: CATSDTDRGHTGELFF. The CDR3 coding sequence is TGTGCCACCAGTGATACGGACAGGGGGCACACCGGGGAGCTGTTTTTT.

The V gene is TRBV7-8, the J gene TRBJ2-2, with 8 bases lining up with TRBD2. The CDR3 loop spans 15 amino acids. Trimming removed 6 bases from V and 4 bases from J; junction bases left unmatched: 7. The germline V gene has CDR1 SGHVS and CDR2 FQNEAQ. CDR3: CASRRGGTSTGELFF. CDR3 in DNA: TGTGCCAGCAGGCGGGGAGGGACTAGCACCGGGGAGCTGTTTTTT.

V and J are TRBV27 and TRBJ1-2; 11 bases map to TRBD1. V shed 7 bases and J 3 bases; nucleotides not matched to a gene: 4. Germline V gene lookup returns CDR1 MNHEY and CDR2 SMNVEV (reference sequence). The CDR3 runs 14 residues. CDR3 sequence (DNA): TGTGCCAGCACCCGGACAGGGGGCGACTATGGCTACACCTTC. Protein: CASTRTGGDYGYTF.

V is TRBV7-2 and J is TRBJ1-1, with TRBD1 identical over 7 bases. This CDR3 spans 14 amino acids. V shed 2 bases and J 6 bases; nucleotides not matched to a gene: 6. Germline V gene sequence: CDR1 SGHTA, CDR2 FQGNSA. The CDR3 DNA reads TGTGCCAGCAGCTTAACCACAGGGGACCCTGAAGCTTTCTTT. It is translated as CASSLTTGDPEAFF.

This clonotype was counted ten times or more. V gene TRBV27 combines with J gene TRBJ2-7; perhaps TRBD2 as D (6 bases). There are 13 residues in the CDR3. Trimming removed 8 bases at V and 0 bases at J, with 11 bases between. Germline V gene sequence: CDR1 MNHEY, CDR2 SMNVEV (reference sequence). Written as DNA, the CDR3 is TGTGCCAGCCGGGACTTAAGCTCCTACGAGCAGTACTTC. This codes for CASRDLSSYEQYF.

This chain joins TRBV5-5 and TRBJ2-5, with 8 positions matching TRBD1. The germline V gene encodes CDR1 SGHKS and CDR2 YYEKEE (reference sequence). This CDR3 has 17 residues. V lost 2 bases to trimming and J lost 5 bases; unmatched junction nucleotides: 14. Here the CDR3 reads CASSFSTGAPPSETQYF. The CDR3 nucleotides are TGTGCCAGCAGCTTTTCGACAGGGGCGCCTCCAAGCGAGACCCAGTACTTC.

This clonotype was picked up many times. The genes are TRBV20-1 and TRBJ2-7; TRBD2 matches at 10 bases. Per germline, CDR1 DFQATT and CDR2 SNEGSKA (reference sequence). CDR3 length: 14 amino acids. Trimming cost V 6 bases and J 4 bases; bases outside gene matches: 9. The CDR3 loop reads CSAPVAGGSYEQYF. The CDR3 DNA reads as TGCAGTGCCCCCGTAGCGGGGGGTTCGTACGAGCAGTACTTC.

The chain links TRBV7-2 to TRBJ2-7, with TRBD1 as a possible D gene (5 bases). The V end lost 0 bases, the J end lost 0 bases, and 9 bases lay between the germline ends. The CDR3 loop spans 15 amino acids. Germline CDR1 and CDR2: SGHTA and FQGNSA. The CDR3: CASSLAGAHSYEQYF. In DNA, the CDR3 is TGTGCCAGCAGCTTAGCAGGGGCCCACTCCTACGAGCAGTACTTC.

The rearrangement joins TRBV12-3 or TRBV12-4 to TRBJ1-2, with TRBD1 matching 8 bases. This CDR3 is built from 16 residues. J was trimmed by 5 bases and V by 5 bases; bases with no gene match: 13. The CDR3 protein is CASSSSTGVTLYGYTF. The CDR3 region has the DNA TGTGCCAGCAGTAGTTCGACAGGGGTAACTCTATATGGCTACACCTTC.